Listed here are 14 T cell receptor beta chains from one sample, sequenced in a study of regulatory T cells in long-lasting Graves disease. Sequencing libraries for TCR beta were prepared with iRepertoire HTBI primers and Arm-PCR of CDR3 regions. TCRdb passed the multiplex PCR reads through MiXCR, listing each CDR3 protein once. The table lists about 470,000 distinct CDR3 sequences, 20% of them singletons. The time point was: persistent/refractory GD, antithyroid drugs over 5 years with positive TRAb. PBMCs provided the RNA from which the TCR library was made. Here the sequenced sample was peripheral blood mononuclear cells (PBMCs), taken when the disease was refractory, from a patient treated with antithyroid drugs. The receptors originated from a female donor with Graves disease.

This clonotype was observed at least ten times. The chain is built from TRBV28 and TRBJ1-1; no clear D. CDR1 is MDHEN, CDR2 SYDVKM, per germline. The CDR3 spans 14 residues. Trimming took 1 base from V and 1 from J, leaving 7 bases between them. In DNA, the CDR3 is TGTGCCAGCAGTTTATTGGCGGGGAACACTGAAGCTTTCTTT. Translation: CASSLLAGNTEAFF. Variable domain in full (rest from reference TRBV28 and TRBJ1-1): DVKVTQSSRYLVKRTGEKVFLECVQDMDHENMFWYRQDPGLGLRLIYFSYDVKMKEKGDIPEGYSVSREKKERFSLILESASTNQTSMYLCASSLLAGNTEAFFGQGTRLTVV.

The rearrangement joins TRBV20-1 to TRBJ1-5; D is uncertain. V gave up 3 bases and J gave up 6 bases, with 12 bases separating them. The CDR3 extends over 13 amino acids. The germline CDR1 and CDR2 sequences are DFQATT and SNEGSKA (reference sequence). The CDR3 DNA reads TGCAGTGCTAGGGCGGCCGAGAGTCAGCCCCAGCATTTT. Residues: CSARAAESQPQHF.

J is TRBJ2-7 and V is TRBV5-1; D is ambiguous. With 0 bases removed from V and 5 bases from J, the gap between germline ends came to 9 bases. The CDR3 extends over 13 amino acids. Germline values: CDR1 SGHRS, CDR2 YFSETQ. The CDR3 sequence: CASSLAAVNEQYF. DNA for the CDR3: TGCGCCAGCAGCTTGGCCGCGGTTAACGAGCAGTACTTC.

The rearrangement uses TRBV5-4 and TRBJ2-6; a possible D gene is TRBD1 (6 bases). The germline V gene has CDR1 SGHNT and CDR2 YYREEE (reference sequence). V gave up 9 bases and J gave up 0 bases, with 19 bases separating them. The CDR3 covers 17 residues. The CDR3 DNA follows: TGTGCCAACAGGGAATCAGGGGTAAACTCTGGGGCCAACGTCCTGACTTTC. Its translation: CANRESGVNSGANVLTF.

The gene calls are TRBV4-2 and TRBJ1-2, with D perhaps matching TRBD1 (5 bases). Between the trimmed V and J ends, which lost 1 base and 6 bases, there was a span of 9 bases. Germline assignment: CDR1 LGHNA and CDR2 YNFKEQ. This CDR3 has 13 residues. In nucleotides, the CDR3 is TGTGCCAGCAGCCAAGGAACGGGGGATGGCTACACCTTC. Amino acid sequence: CASSQGTGDGYTF.

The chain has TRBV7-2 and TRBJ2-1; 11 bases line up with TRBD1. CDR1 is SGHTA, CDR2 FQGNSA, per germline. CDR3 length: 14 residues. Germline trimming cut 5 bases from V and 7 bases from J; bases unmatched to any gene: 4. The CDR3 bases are TGTGCCAGCAGCCGGGACAGGGGGTTGAATGAGCAGTTCTTC. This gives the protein CASSRDRGLNEQFF.

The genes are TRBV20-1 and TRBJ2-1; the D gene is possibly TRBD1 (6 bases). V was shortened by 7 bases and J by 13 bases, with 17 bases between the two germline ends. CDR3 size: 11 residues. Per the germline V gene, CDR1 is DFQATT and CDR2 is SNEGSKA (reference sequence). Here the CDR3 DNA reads TGCAGTGTCGACCTGGGGGCAGTTCAGTTCTTC. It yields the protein CSVDLGAVQFF.

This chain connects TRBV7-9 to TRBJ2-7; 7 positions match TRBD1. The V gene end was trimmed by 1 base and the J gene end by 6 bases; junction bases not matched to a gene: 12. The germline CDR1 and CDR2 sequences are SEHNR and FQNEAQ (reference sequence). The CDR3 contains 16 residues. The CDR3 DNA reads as TGTGCCAGCAGCTTAGACGTTATGGGGACAGTCCGCGAGCAGTACTTC. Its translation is CASSLDVMGTVREQYF.

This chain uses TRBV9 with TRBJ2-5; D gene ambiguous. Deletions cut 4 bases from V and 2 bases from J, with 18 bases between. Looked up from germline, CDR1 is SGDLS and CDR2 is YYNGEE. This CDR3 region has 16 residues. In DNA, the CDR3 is TGTGCCAGCAGCATCGTCGGCGGAGACGGACAAGAGACCCAGTACTTC. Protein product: CASSIVGGDGQETQYF.

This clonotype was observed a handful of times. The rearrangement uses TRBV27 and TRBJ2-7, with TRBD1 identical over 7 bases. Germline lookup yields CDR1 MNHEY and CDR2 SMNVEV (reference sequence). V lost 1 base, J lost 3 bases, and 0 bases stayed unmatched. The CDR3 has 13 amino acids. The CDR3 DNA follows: TGTGCCAGCAGTTTATGGACAGGCTACGAGCAGTACTTC. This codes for CASSLWTGYEQYF.

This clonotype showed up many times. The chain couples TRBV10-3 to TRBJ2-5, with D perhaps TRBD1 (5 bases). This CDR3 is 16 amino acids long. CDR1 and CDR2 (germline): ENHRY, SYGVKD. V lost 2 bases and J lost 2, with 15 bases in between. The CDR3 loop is CAISERQLLTQETQYF. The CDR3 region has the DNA TGTGCCATCAGTGAGAGACAGTTATTAACTCAAGAGACCCAGTACTTC.

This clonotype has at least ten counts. As DNA, the CDR3 is TGTGCCAGCAGTTACTCCGAGGGACAGGGGTCCTATGGCTACACCTTC. Translating gives CASSYSEGQGSYGYTF. The chain couples TRBV6-5 to TRBJ1-2, with 10 bases matching TRBD1. This CDR3 is 16 amino acids long. The trim removed 0 bases at V and 4 bases at J, leaving 5 bases unmatched. Germline loops: CDR1 MNHEY, CDR2 SVGAGI.

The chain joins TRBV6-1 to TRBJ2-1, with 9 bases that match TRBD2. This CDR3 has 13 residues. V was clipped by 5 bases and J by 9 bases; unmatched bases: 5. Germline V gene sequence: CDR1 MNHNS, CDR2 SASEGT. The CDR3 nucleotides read TGTGCCAGCAGTAGGCCTAGCGGGATTGAGCAGTTCTTC. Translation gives CASSRPSGIEQFF.

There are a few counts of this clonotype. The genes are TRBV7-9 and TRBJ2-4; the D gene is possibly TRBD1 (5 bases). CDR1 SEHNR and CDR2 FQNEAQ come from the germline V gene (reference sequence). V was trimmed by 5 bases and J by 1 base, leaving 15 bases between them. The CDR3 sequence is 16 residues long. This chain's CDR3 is CASSPRQSLAKNIQYF. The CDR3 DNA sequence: TGTGCCAGCAGCCCGCGACAGTCCTTGGCCAAAAACATTCAGTACTTC.